This T cell receptor beta chain was recorded in a study of blood T cell repertoires in COVID-19. The wider study: Samples taken during acute and convalescent COVID-19 were collected in the United States, Italy and Spain. The cDNA or gDNA used as material had been derived from T cells, B-cell-depleted T cells, or PBMCs.

In the original workflow: Amplification of reference gene primers provided the estimated nucleated cell counts. Sequenced by immunoSEQ multiplex PCR; TCRdb stores in-frame clones only, minus some. The DNA gave D and trimming, while V, J and clone size come from that table. The repertoire holds about 190,000 clones, with about 83% as singletons. This CDR3 is built from 18 residues. Losses at the gene ends were 0 bases for V and 1 base for J; bases not matched to a gene: 12. Germline CDR1 and CDR2: SGHRS and YFSETQ. The sequencing sample was made of peripheral blood. The V gene is TRBV5-1, the J gene TRBJ2-5, with 7 bases that match TRBD2. The origin of this receptor is a woman in her 70s with active or convalescent COVID-19. CDR3 sequence: CASSLGPLVTGGQETQYF. In nucleotides, the CDR3 is TGCGCCAGCAGCTTGGGACCTCTCGTCACGGGAGGCCAAGAGACCCAGTACTTC. The variable domain in full, completed from reference TRBV5-1 and TRBJ2-5, reads KAGVTQTPRYLIKTRGQQVTLSCSPISGHRSVSWYQQTPGQGLQFLFEYFSETQRNKGNFPGRFSGRQFSNSRSEMNVSTLELGDSALYLCASSLGPLVTGGQETQYFGPGTRLLVL.